Presented here are 16 T cell receptor beta chains from one specimen sequenced in a study of shared clonotypes between healthy human individuals. Profiled with immunoSEQ multiplex PCR; TCRdb holds only in-frame clones, not every one. The data hold roughly 1,000,000 clones, with around 78% observed a single time. The sequencing input was memory CD4+ T cells from PBMCs. Subset: CD45RA-negative fraction. Receptor source: a man younger than 30 in good health. Some clones in this sample may be carry-over from other donors' samples.

The chain has TRBV4-2 and TRBJ2-7; TRBD2 matches 7 bases. Trimming cost V 0 bases and J 7 bases; bases outside gene matches: 15. The V gene's germline CDR1 is LGHNA and CDR2 YNFKEQ. The CDR3 loop spans 17 amino acids. CDR3 in amino acids: CASSQDLIRAGVSEQYF. In DNA, the CDR3 is TGTGCCAGCAGCCAAGATCTAATTAGGGCGGGAGTAAGTGAGCAGTACTTC.

This chain connects TRBV19 to TRBJ1-5; D perhaps matches TRBD1 (6 bases). Trimming left V 1 base short and J 7 bases short, with 20 bases between. The germline CDR1 and CDR2 sequences are LNHDA and SQIVND (reference sequence). The CDR3 spans 17 residues. The chain's CDR3 is CASSIGGGIPSWQPQHF. The DNA for the CDR3 is TGTGCCAGTAGTATAGGTGGGGGCATACCAAGTTGGCAGCCCCAGCATTTT.

The rearrangement joins TRBV7-8 to TRBJ1-5; TRBD1 matches 7 bases. J was trimmed by 2 bases and V by 5 bases; bases with no gene match: 6. Germline V gene lookup returns CDR1 SGHVS and CDR2 FQNEAQ. The CDR3 runs to 15 residues. The chain's CDR3 is CASSPIGQGNQPQHF. The CDR3 nucleotides are TGTGCCAGCAGCCCAATCGGACAGGGCAATCAGCCCCAGCATTTT.

The chain recombines TRBV6-4 with TRBJ2-1; D remains unclear. Germline CDR1 reads MRHNA; CDR2 reads SNTAGT. The ends were cut back, 2 bases at V and 2 bases at J, with 13 bases in the middle. The CDR3 length is 16 residues. The DNA for the CDR3 is TGTGCCAGCAGTGACCACGCCACTTCCGCCTACAATGAGCAGTTCTTC. As protein: CASSDHATSAYNEQFF.

This clone showed up just a few times. The sample holds other DNA sequences that translate to the same CDR3. This chain joins TRBV5-1 and TRBJ1-1; D gene uncertain. The CDR3 totals 13 residues. CDR1 and CDR2 from the germline V gene are SGHRS and YFSETQ. V lost 0 bases to trimming and J lost 1 base, with 4 bases between them. This CDR3 reads CASSLAQNTEAFF. The CDR3 DNA follows: TGCGCCAGCAGCTTGGCACAGAACACTGAAGCTTTCTTT. Combining the CDR3 with reference TRBV5-1 and TRBJ1-1 gives the whole variable domain KAGVTQTPRYLIKTRGQQVTLSCSPISGHRSVSWYQQTPGQGLQFLFEYFSETQRNKGNFPGRFSGRQFSNSRSEMNVSTLELGDSALYLCASSLAQNTEAFFGQGTRLTVV.

V and J are TRBV27 and TRBJ2-1; D is possibly TRBD2 (6 bases). Trimming removed 7 bases from V and 7 bases from J, with 14 bases in between. Germline CDR1 and CDR2: MNHEY and SMNVEV (reference sequence). There are 13 residues in the CDR3. The CDR3: CASTVRRGNEQFF. DNA for the CDR3: TGTGCCAGCACCGTCAGGCGGGGAAATGAGCAGTTCTTC.

The chain uses TRBV6-5 and TRBJ1-5; 7 bases match TRBD1. The CDR3 covers 13 residues. V trimming: 8 bases; J trimming: 1 base; junction bases outside the gene matches: 2. Germline V gene lookup returns CDR1 MNHEY and CDR2 SVGAGI. The CDR3 nucleotides are TGTGCCAGCCGGGACAGAAGCAATCAGCCCCAGCATTTT. This sequence encodes CASRDRSNQPQHF.

The chain recombines TRBV2 with TRBJ2-7; 9 bases fit TRBD2. Per germline, CDR1 SNHLY and CDR2 FYNNEI. This CDR3 has 16 amino acids. J lost 1 base, V lost 6 bases, and 10 bases had no gene match. CDR3 nucleotide sequence: TGTGCCAGCAGGCCTACCGGGACTAGCAGATCCTACGAGCAGTACTTC. Amino acid sequence: CASRPTGTSRSYEQYF.

This chain links TRBV18 with TRBJ2-7; 12 positions match TRBD2. The V and J ends lost 3 bases and 3 bases, in that order; junction bases with no gene match: 9. The V gene's germline CDR1 is KGHSH and CDR2 LQKENI. CDR3 length: 17 residues. CDR3 amino acids: CASSPSPSGRALYEQYF. CDR3 nucleotides: TGTGCCAGCTCACCCAGTCCTAGCGGGAGGGCCCTCTACGAGCAGTACTTC.

V gene TRBV12-5 combines with J gene TRBJ2-2; 12 bases are shared with TRBD2. CDR1 is LGHNT, CDR2 FRNRAP, per germline. Germline trimming cut 0 bases from V and 0 bases from J; bases unmatched to any gene: 11. CDR3 length equals 21 residues. The CDR3 DNA is TGTGCTAGTGGTTTGGTACCCCTTCTAGCGGGAGGGCCCTCGAACACCGGGGAGCTGTTTTTT. As protein: CASGLVPLLAGGPSNTGELFF.

V and J are TRBV2 and TRBJ1-5; a possible D gene is TRBD1 (6 bases). CDR3 length equals 17 residues. Germline assignment: CDR1 SNHLY and CDR2 FYNNEI. V lost 5 bases to trimming and J lost 0 bases, with 17 bases between them. The CDR3 region is CASSHNGQLYSNQPQHF. CDR3 nucleotides: TGTGCCAGCAGTCATAATGGACAGCTCTATAGCAATCAGCCCCAGCATTTT.

V usage is TRBV29-1 and J usage is TRBJ2-1, with 7 bases fitting TRBD1. The CDR3 sequence is 13 residues long. Germline lookup yields CDR1 SQVTM and CDR2 ANQGSEA. V shed 5 bases, J shed 3 bases, and the junction held 4 bases outside the gene matches. In DNA form, the CDR3 reads TGCAGCGTTACCAGGGACAGCTACAATGAGCAGTTCTTC. Translating it yields CSVTRDSYNEQFF.

This chain links TRBV7-9 with TRBJ2-7; 11 bases map to TRBD1. With V trimmed by 5 bases and J by 5 bases, 8 bases remained unmatched. The CDR3 is 15 amino acids. Looked up from germline, CDR1 is SEHNR and CDR2 is FQNEAQ (reference sequence). DNA for the CDR3: TGTGCCAGCAGCCGATTCGGACAGGGGGCTAACGAGCAGTACTTC. Translating it yields CASSRFGQGANEQYF.

The gene calls are TRBV28 and TRBJ2-1; D is undetermined. The germline V and J ends were trimmed by 5 bases and 10 bases, with 9 bases remaining between them. CDR1 and CDR2 (germline): MDHEN, SYDVKM. The CDR3 is made up of 11 amino acids. The CDR3 region is CASSQQWEQFF. The CDR3 region has the DNA TGTGCCAGCAGTCAGCAGTGGGAGCAGTTCTTC.

The chain links TRBV7-3 to TRBJ2-5; the match to TRBD1 covers 10 bases. The J segment lost 5 bases and the V segment lost 4 bases, leaving 7 bases of the junction unmatched. The CDR3 loop spans 15 amino acids. Germline assignment: CDR1 SGHTA and CDR2 FQGTGA. The CDR3 is CASSWRGTGAETQYF. The CDR3 coding sequence is TGTGCCAGCAGCTGGAGGGGGACAGGGGCCGAGACCCAGTACTTC.

The J gene is TRBJ2-4, the V gene TRBV7-2; no definite D call. There are 13 residues in the CDR3. V lost 3 bases, J lost 0 bases, and 3 bases lay in between. From germline, CDR1 is SGHTA and CDR2 FQGNSA. DNA of the CDR3: TGTGCCAGCAGCTTCCAAGCCAAAAACATTCAGTACTTC. Amino acids: CASSFQAKNIQYF.